What follows are 27 T cell receptor beta chains derived from one specimen sequenced in a study of blood T cell repertoires in COVID-19. Assay used: immunoSEQ multiplex PCR; TCRdb lists only in-frame clones, some missing. The sample has tens of thousands of clones, about four fifths seen once. Sequencing used peripheral blood. Receptors were obtained from a man aged 70 or older with acute or convalescent COVID-19.

The V gene is TRBV30, the J gene TRBJ1-4; 10 bases line up with TRBD1. The CDR3 length is 13 residues. CDR1 GTSNPN and CDR2 SVGIG come from the germline V gene (reference sequence). Trimming at V came to 5 bases and at J to 8 bases, leaving 5 bases not matched to a gene. The CDR3: CAWGTGVEEKLFF. The CDR3 bases are TGTGCCTGGGGGACAGGGGTTGAGGAAAAACTGTTTTTT. The full variable domain, completed using reference TRBV30 and TRBJ1-4, is SQTIHQWPATLVQPVGSPLSLECTVEGTSNPNLYWYRQAAGRGLQLLFYSVGIGQISSEVPQNLSASRPQDRQFILSSKKLLLSDSGFYLCAWGTGVEEKLFFGSGTQLSVL.

The genes are TRBV15 and TRBJ2-7, with 14 bases fitting TRBD2. In germline, CDR1 is LNHNV, CDR2 YYDKDF (reference sequence). CDR3 length: 17 residues. V was pared by 1 base and J by 5 bases, with 7 bases of the junction left unmatched. CDR3 in amino acids: CATSRGLGLAGGHEQYF. CDR3 sequence (DNA): TGTGCCACCAGCAGAGGATTAGGACTAGCGGGAGGCCACGAGCAGTACTTC.

The V and J genes are TRBV7-8 and TRBJ2-2; D remains unclear. CDR3 size: 14 residues. The V end lost 0 bases, the J end lost 1 base, and 3 bases lay between the germline ends. The germline V gene encodes CDR1 SGHVS and CDR2 FQNEAQ. The CDR3 sequence is CASSLAQNTGELFF. CDR3 nucleotide sequence: TGTGCCAGCAGCTTAGCACAGAACACCGGGGAGCTGTTTTTT.

The V gene is TRBV6-2 or TRBV6-3, the J gene TRBJ1-4; TRBD1 might be the D (5 bases). Trimming took 2 bases from V and 7 from J, leaving 17 bases between them. Germline CDR1 and CDR2: MNHEY and SVGEGT. CDR3 length: 16 amino acids. The CDR3 loop reads CASSYGLGGTGEKLFF. The CDR3 region has the DNA TGTGCCAGCAGTTACGGCCTCGGGGGAACAGGTGAAAAACTGTTTTTT.

The chain couples TRBV9 to TRBJ2-7; D may be TRBD2 (6 bases). Germline CDR1 SGDLS, CDR2 YYNGEE. The CDR3 extends over 16 amino acids. Trimming pared 0 bases from V and 1 base from J, leaving 14 bases between. This chain's CDR3 is CASSVDAGPPSYEQYF. The CDR3, as DNA: TGTGCCAGCAGCGTAGATGCGGGACCTCCTTCCTACGAGCAGTACTTC.

This sequence joins TRBV28 and TRBJ2-7, with TRBD2 matching 7 bases. In germline, CDR1 is MDHEN, CDR2 SYDVKM. CDR3 length equals 14 residues. V was pared by 4 bases and J by 0 bases, with 3 bases of the junction left unmatched. Here the CDR3 DNA reads TGTGCCAGCAGTTCCCCTAGCGGCTCCTACGAGCAGTACTTC. Protein sequence: CASSSPSGSYEQYF.

The chain is built from TRBV28 and TRBJ2-3; D is possibly TRBD2 (6 bases). This CDR3 region has 17 residues. CDR1 is MDHEN, CDR2 SYDVKM, per germline. V lost 4 bases and J 1 base, leaving 18 bases between the germline ends. CDR3 sequence: CASSYHDLERGTDTQYF. As DNA, the CDR3 is TGTGCCAGCAGTTATCACGACTTGGAGCGGGGCACAGATACGCAGTATTTT.

The chain recombines TRBV3-1 (or the pseudogene TRBV3-2) with TRBJ1-2; 7 bases fit TRBD1. With 4 bases clipped from V and 2 bases from J, the junction kept 7 bases outside the gene matches. This CDR3 comprises 15 residues. Per the germline V gene, CDR1 is LGHDT and CDR2 is YNNKEL (reference sequence). Here the CDR3 reads CASSPGTALNYGYTF. In DNA form, the CDR3 reads TGTGCCAGCAGCCCGGGGACAGCCTTGAACTATGGCTACACCTTC.

CDR3 residues: CASSLIGTGGYEQYF. The CDR3 DNA reads as TGTGCCAGCAGCTTAATCGGGACAGGGGGTTACGAGCAGTACTTC. The chain employs TRBV5-4 and TRBJ2-7, with 11 positions matching TRBD1. This CDR3 comprises 15 residues. Germline assignment: CDR1 SGHNT and CDR2 YYREEE (reference sequence). Unmatched junction bases numbered 5, after V lost 2 bases and J lost 4 bases.

The genes are TRBV19 and TRBJ1-5; TRBD1 aligns across 7 bases. The V segment lost 6 bases and the J segment 2 bases; nucleotides outside the gene matches: 7. CDR3 size: 15 residues. Germline V lookup: CDR1 LNHDA, CDR2 SQIVND (reference sequence). This CDR3 reads CASREGGQGNQPQHF. The CDR3 DNA follows: TGTGCCAGTAGGGAAGGAGGACAGGGCAATCAGCCCCAGCATTTT.

The V and J genes are TRBV2 and TRBJ1-6, with a weak D call TRBD1 (5 bases). CDR1 and CDR2 from the germline V gene are SNHLY and FYNNEI. V was shortened by 8 bases and J by 3 bases, with 11 bases between the two germline ends. The CDR3 length is 14 residues. The CDR3 DNA reads TGTGCCAGCCGACCGACAGTCTATAATTCACCCCTCCACTTT. It yields the protein CASRPTVYNSPLHF.

The chain uses TRBV7-2 and TRBJ2-5; 8 nucleotides align to TRBD1. This CDR3 is built from 13 residues. J lost 4 bases, V lost 3 bases, and 1 base had no gene match. CDR1 and CDR2 from the germline V gene are SGHTA and FQGNSA. The CDR3 here is CASSLDRAETQYF. CDR3 in DNA: TGTGCCAGCAGCTTGGACAGGGCAGAGACCCAGTACTTC.

The chain carries TRBV19 and TRBJ2-6; weak D call: TRBD1 (7 bases). Germline-derived CDR1 and CDR2 are LNHDA and SQIVND (reference sequence). Trimming removed 3 bases from V and 0 bases from J, with 12 bases in between. The CDR3 extends over 17 amino acids. As DNA, the CDR3 is TGTGCCAGTAGTATCGGAGGGGGCTTCTCTGGGGCCAACGTCCTGACTTTC. Its translation: CASSIGGGFSGANVLTF.

This sequence joins TRBV5-1 and TRBJ1-1; a weak D match, TRBD1 (5 bases). This CDR3 region has 14 residues. Per the germline V gene, CDR1 is SGHRS and CDR2 is YFSETQ. Trimming cost V 0 bases and J 4 bases, with 10 bases left between them. This CDR3 is CASSLEGEGTEAFF. The CDR3 nucleotides are TGCGCCAGCAGCTTGGAAGGGGAGGGCACTGAAGCTTTCTTT.

V gene TRBV7-2 combines with J gene TRBJ1-2; 12 bases align to TRBD1. Per the germline V gene, CDR1 is SGHTA and CDR2 is FQGNSA. Trimming took 1 base from V and 3 from J; bases not matched to a gene: 6. This CDR3 has 17 amino acids. CDR3 bases: TGTGCCAGCAGCTTAGGGGGACAGGGGGCGAACCACTATGGCTACACCTTC. This codes for CASSLGGQGANHYGYTF.

The rearrangement joins TRBV5-4 to TRBJ1-1; D remains unclear. The CDR3 length is 15 residues. Germline CDR1 is SGHNT and CDR2 is YYREEE (reference sequence). V shed 1 base and J shed 1 base, with 11 bases lying between them. The CDR3 here is CASSLYNRGNTEAFF. Written as DNA, the CDR3 is TGTGCCAGCAGCTTGTATAATAGAGGGAACACTGAAGCTTTCTTT. The full variable domain, its missing parts supplied by reference TRBV5-4 and TRBJ1-1, is ETGVTQSPTHLIKTRGQQVTLRCSSQSGHNTVSWYQQALGQGPQFIFQYYREEENGRGNFPPRFSGLQFPNYSSELNVNALELDDSALYLCASSLYNRGNTEAFFGQGTRLTVV.

This sequence joins TRBV4-2 and TRBJ1-1; perhaps TRBD1 as D (5 bases). CDR1 and CDR2 (germline): LGHNA, YNFKEQ. The CDR3 runs to 14 residues. Trimming shortened V by 3 bases and J by 3 bases, and 11 bases separated the two germline ends. The CDR3 DNA sequence: TGTGCCAGCAGCCATCGGGGGGGGGACACTGAAGCTTTCTTT. This encodes CASSHRGGDTEAFF.

The V gene is TRBV7-3, the J gene TRBJ1-2, with 8 bases that match TRBD1. The J segment lost 7 bases and the V segment lost 4 bases, leaving 5 bases of the junction unmatched. This CDR3 contains 13 residues. The germline V gene has CDR1 SGHTA and CDR2 FQGTGA. The CDR3: CASSSTGVGGYTF. The CDR3 nucleotides are TGTGCCAGCAGCTCGACAGGGGTCGGTGGCTACACCTTC.

The rearrangement joins TRBV5-5 to TRBJ2-2; TRBD2 matches 14 bases. The germline gives CDR1 SGHKS, CDR2 YYEKEE (reference sequence). The V and J ends lost 4 bases and 6 bases, in that order; junction bases with no gene match: 5. The CDR3 length is 16 residues. The CDR3 loop reads CASSRGLAGGPGELFF. The CDR3, as DNA: TGTGCCAGCAGCAGAGGACTAGCGGGAGGACCCGGGGAGCTGTTTTTT.

The gene calls are TRBV5-4 and TRBJ2-5; D remains unclear. Trimming stripped 10 bases from V and 5 bases from J, with 12 bases between. CDR3 length: 11 residues. Germline CDR1 reads SGHNT; CDR2 reads YYREEE (reference sequence). The DNA of the CDR3 is TGTGCCTCAGGCATCTTGGAGACCCAGTACTTC. Its protein product is CASGILETQYF.

CDR3 DNA sequence: TGCGCCAGCAGCCAAGATCCGGCAGGGTTGAGGGAAAAACTGTTTTTT. Its protein is CASSQDPAGLREKLFF. The chain employs TRBV4-3 and TRBJ1-4, with D tentatively TRBD1 (5 bases). Germline CDR1 reads LGHNA; CDR2 reads YSLEER. This CDR3 is built from 16 residues. The V gene lost 0 bases and the J gene lost 8 bases, with 16 bases spanning the gap.

This chain connects TRBV5-1 to TRBJ2-3; perhaps TRBD2 as D (6 bases). The CDR3 is 14 residues long. CDR1 and CDR2 (germline): SGHRS, YFSETQ. The ends were cut back, 4 bases at V and 3 bases at J, with 12 bases in the middle. CDR3 sequence reads: CASSTSSGTDTQYF. In nucleotides, the CDR3 is TGCGCCAGCAGCACAAGTAGCGGAACAGATACGCAGTATTTT.

The chain recombines TRBV30 with TRBJ2-3; TRBD2 matches at 7 bases. Germline V CDR1 and CDR2: GTSNPN, SVGIG (reference sequence). The junction had 8 bases not matched to a gene; V was cut back by 5 bases and J by 3 bases. CDR3 size: 14 residues. DNA of the CDR3: TGTGCCTGGGCTGGGACTACCGCAACAGATACGCAGTATTTT. As protein: CAWAGTTATDTQYF.

The rearrangement links TRBV15 to TRBJ2-3; 9 bases line up with TRBD1. Trimming took 3 bases from V and 10 from J; bases not matched to a gene: 8. Germline CDR1 and CDR2: LNHNV and YYDKDF (reference sequence). The CDR3 extends over 14 amino acids. The CDR3 nucleotides read TGTGCCACCAGCAGGGGGGACAGGGATTCACCGCAGTATTTT. It yields the protein CATSRGDRDSPQYF.

The rearrangement uses TRBV7-9 and TRBJ2-5; weak D call: TRBD1 (7 bases). Trimming stripped 6 bases from V and 3 bases from J, with 14 bases between. The length of the CDR3 is 14 residues. From germline, CDR1 is SEHNR and CDR2 FQNEAQ (reference sequence). CDR3 residues: CASRPAGTEETQYF. Here the CDR3 DNA reads TGTGCCAGCAGGCCCGCGGGGACAGAAGAGACCCAGTACTTC.

V is TRBV29-1 and J is TRBJ1-6, with 8 bases aligning to TRBD1. V dropped 6 bases and J dropped 3; count of bases not matched to a gene: 7. Per the germline V gene, CDR1 is SQVTM and CDR2 is ANQGSEA. CDR3 size: 15 residues. This CDR3 is CSVEDRANYNSPLHF. Here the CDR3 DNA reads TGCAGCGTCGAGGACAGGGCTAACTATAATTCACCCCTCCACTTT.

In this sample, this clone turned up a few times. This chain connects TRBV7-8 to TRBJ1-5; possible D gene TRBD1, 6 bases. Germline V gives CDR1 SGHVS, CDR2 FQNEAQ. This CDR3 has 18 residues. V lost 4 bases and J 4 bases, leaving 23 bases between the germline ends. The CDR3 is CASSYLVVGRGSNQPQHF. The CDR3 DNA reads TGTGCCAGCAGCTATTTAGTAGTGGGCAGGGGATCGAATCAGCCCCAGCATTTT.